The clone carrying this T cell receptor beta chain was recorded once. Its antigen remains unknown. This entry belongs to a study of cytomegalovirus exposure and HLA in healthy donors. General study results and limits: Most TCR sequences were rare, but some public TCRs occurred in many donors. In a later analysis, the majority of CMV-associated beta chains seemingly showed HLA restriction.

The PCR ran on 60 Vbeta and 13 Jbeta primers. TCRdb's copy holds only in-frame clones and misses some; the assay was immunoSEQ multiplex PCR. This table holds 150,000 or so clones, around 84% found once. This CDR3 comprises 15 residues. Germline CDR1 is GTSNPN and CDR2 is SVGIG (reference sequence). V dropped 4 bases and J dropped 4 bases, with 19 bases sitting between them. The chain joins TRBV30 to TRBJ1-1, with D maybe TRBD1 (5 bases). Sequencing used PBMCs. The TCR originated in a man aged 50 to 59 in good health and CMV-seronegative. The CDR3 DNA sequence: TGTGCCTGGACCCCCCTCGGGGGGGTGGGCACTGAAGCTTTCTTT. Residues: CAWTPLGGVGTEAFF. Full variable domain (remainder filled in from reference TRBV30 and TRBJ1-1): SQTIHQWPATLVQPVGSPLSLECTVEGTSNPNLYWYRQAAGRGLQLLFYSVGIGQISSEVPQNLSASRPQDRQFILSSKKLLLSDSGFYLCAWTPLGGVGTEAFFGQGTRLTVV.